This T cell receptor beta chain was captured in a study of blood T cell repertoires in COVID-19. Whole-study context: Spain, Italy and the United States supplied samples that represented acute and convalescent COVID-19. PBMCs, B-cell-depleted T cells, or T cells were the source of the cDNA or gDNA that made up the material.

As processed by the authors: Reference gene primer amplification gave estimated nucleated cell counts. Assay: immunoSEQ multiplex PCR; the TCRdb copy retains only in-frame clones and omits some. Clonal size and the V and J genes are those of that table, whereas D and trimming came from the DNA. The sample has 97,000 or so clones, about four fifths seen once; the top ten hold about 9.9%. The V segment lost 9 bases and the J segment 5 bases; nucleotides outside the gene matches: 4. The CDR3 length is 13 residues. Germline V CDR1 and CDR2: SNHLY, FYNNEI. This sequence joins TRBV2 and TRBJ1-4; 9 bases align to TRBD1. The sample was peripheral blood. The TCR originated in a man aged 40-49 years with active or convalescent COVID-19. CDR3 region: CASTGQGNEKLFF. The CDR3 DNA sequence: TGTGCCAGTACGGGACAGGGAAATGAAAAACTGTTTTTT. Full variable domain (outside the CDR3, taken from reference TRBV2 and TRBJ1-4): EPEVTQTPSHQVTQMGQEVILRCVPISNHLYFYWYRQILGQKVEFLVSFYNNEISEKSEIFDDQFSVERPDGSNFTLKIRSTKLEDSAMYFCASTGQGNEKLFFGSGTQLSVL.